These 17 T cell receptor beta chains originate from one sample sequenced in a study of T cell clonality in common variable immunodeficiency. The data were produced by immunoSEQ multiplex PCR, yet TCRdb's version contains in-frame clones alone and is incomplete. The repertoire shows tens of thousands of clones, none seen only once; the top ten take roughly 10%. The sequencing input was peripheral blood mononuclear cells. Source of these receptors: a person between 18 and 75 years old in good health.

This clone occurred many times. With the read ending 3 residues before the CDR3 end, the germline J gene is used to fill in that end. The J gene is TRBJ2-7, the V gene TRBV18; weak D call: TRBD1 (6 bases). CDR1 and CDR2 from the germline V gene are KGHSH and LQKENI. The CDR3 runs to 12 residues. Trimming removed 8 bases at V and 2 bases at J, with 10 bases between. Incomplete CDR3 DNA: TGTGCCAGCACGACAGGTACCTACGAG. The encoded protein is CASTTGTYE. The entire CDR3 protein reads CASTTGTYEQYF.

This clone has a count of ten or more. The read terminates 3 residues before the CDR3 end, so the remaining end is supplied by the germline J gene. V is TRBV10-3 and J is TRBJ1-1; 7 bases are shared with TRBD1. V was clipped by 3 bases and J by 0 bases; unmatched bases: 4. CDR1 ENHRY and CDR2 SYGVKD come from the germline V gene. This CDR3 contains 15 residues. CDR3: CAISERGQMNTEAFF. The sequenced CDR3 bases are TGTGCCATCAGTGAAAGGGGACAGATGAACACTGAA.

This clone was seen at least ten times. Read data end 3 residues before the CDR3 end; the end is taken from the germline J gene. The chain couples TRBV5-4 to TRBJ2-1; possibly TRBD1 for D (7 bases). This CDR3 comprises 15 residues. CDR1 and CDR2 (germline): SGHNT, YYREEE (reference sequence). V shed 4 bases and J shed 6 bases, with 17 bases lying between them. Incomplete CDR3 DNA: TGTGCCAGCAGCCAACTGACAGGGAGGTTCAATGAG. Translating gives CASSQLTGRFNE. The entire CDR3 reads CASSQLTGRFNEQFF.

This clone was observed many times. With the read ending 3 residues before the CDR3 end, the germline J gene is used to fill in that end. The V gene is TRBV19, the J gene TRBJ1-6, with TRBD1 matching 9 bases. J was trimmed by 10 bases and V by 7 bases; bases with no gene match: 5. Germline values: CDR1 LNHDA, CDR2 SQIVND (reference sequence). The CDR3 is 13 amino acids. The covered CDR3 bases are TGTGCCAGTAATCGACAGGGGGGCTCACCC. Translating it yields CASNRQGGSP. In full, the CDR3 is CASNRQGGSPLHF. The full variable domain, rest sourced from reference TRBV19 and TRBJ1-6, is DGGITQSPKYLFRKEGQNVTLSCEQNLNHDAMYWYRQDPGQGLRLIYYSQIVNDFQKGDIAEGYSVSREKKESFPLTVTSAQKNPTAFYLCASNRQGGSPLHFGNGTRLTVT.

This clone occurred many times. The read falls 3 residues short of the CDR3 end, and the missing part is taken from the germline J gene. The rearrangement uses TRBV18 and TRBJ1-5; perhaps TRBD1 as D (5 bases). This CDR3 has 16 amino acids. Trimming shortened V by 0 bases and J by 4 bases, and 13 bases separated the two germline ends. Per germline, CDR1 KGHSH and CDR2 LQKENI. CDR3 residues: CASSPPGRDTNQPQHF. The CDR3 DNA, read in part, is TGTGCCAGCTCACCACCGGGCAGGGATACGAATCAGCCC.

At least ten counts were recorded for this clone. The read terminates 3 residues before the CDR3 end, so the remaining end is supplied by the germline J gene. This chain uses TRBV5-5 with TRBJ2-1, with D maybe TRBD1 (7 bases). This CDR3 is built from 14 residues. Germline CDR1 SGHKS, CDR2 YYEKEE (reference sequence). Trimming removed 4 bases from V and 8 bases from J, with 16 bases in between. The CDR3 DNA, read in part, is TGTGCCAGCAGCGCGGGGACAGTATACGATGAG. Encoded protein: CASSAGTVYDE. The whole CDR3 sequence is CASSAGTVYDEQFF.

This clone occurred many times. Read sequence stops 3 residues before the CDR3 end, and the germline J gene provides the missing end. The chain combines TRBV5-1 with TRBJ1-2; D remains unclear. V was trimmed by 0 bases and J by 4 bases, leaving 4 bases between them. The CDR3 length is 12 residues. In germline, CDR1 is SGHRS, CDR2 YFSETQ. The DNA read from the CDR3 is TGCGCCAGCAGCTTGGCAGGCTATGGC. It yields the protein CASSLAGYG. In full, the CDR3 reads CASSLAGYGYTF.

This clone was seen many times. With the read ending 3 residues before the CDR3 end, the germline J gene is used to fill in that end. The V call is TRBV7-8, the J call TRBJ2-7; 8 bases align to TRBD2. V gave up 5 bases and J gave up 0 bases; unmatched junction bases: 6. Germline V gives CDR1 SGHVS, CDR2 FQNEAQ. The CDR3 spans 15 residues. Partial CDR3 DNA: TGTGCCAGCAGCCCCGGGAGCGGGAGCTCCTACGAG. It is translated as CASSPGSGSSYE. The entire CDR3 protein is CASSPGSGSSYEQYF.

In this sample, this clone turned up many times. The read gets to within 3 residues of the CDR3 end, and the germline J gene fills in the rest. The V and J genes are TRBV5-1 and TRBJ2-3, with D tentatively TRBD2 (5 bases). The V end lost 0 bases, the J end lost 2 bases, and 7 bases lay between the germline ends. This CDR3 is built from 14 residues. Germline V gene lookup returns CDR1 SGHRS and CDR2 YFSETQ. CDR3 DNA (partial): TGCGCCAGCAGCTTGGGACTAATCACAGATACG. This sequence encodes CASSLGLITDT. The entire CDR3 protein reads CASSLGLITDTQYF. Drawing the rest from reference TRBV5-1 and TRBJ2-3, the complete variable domain is KAGVTQTPRYLIKTRGQQVTLSCSPISGHRSVSWYQQTPGQGLQFLFEYFSETQRNKGNFPGRFSGRQFSNSRSEMNVSTLELGDSALYLCASSLGLITDTQYFGPGTRLTVL.

This clone came up many times. The sequenced fragment ends 3 residues before the CDR3 boundary, so the rest is inferred from the germline J gene. The V and J genes are TRBV6-2 or TRBV6-3 and TRBJ2-2; D assignment may be TRBD1 or TRBD2 (7 bases each). V gave up 4 bases and J gave up 4 bases, with 16 bases separating them. The CDR3 totals 16 residues. Germline V gene sequence: CDR1 MNHEY, CDR2 SVGEGT. CDR3 bases read: TGTGCCAGCAGTTCCCGGGGAGGGGGCGGCACCGGGGAG. This encodes CASSSRGGGGTGE. The CDR3 reads in full as CASSSRGGGGTGELFF.

This clone was observed many times. One end of the junction varies from germline; a read error may be responsible. The read is 3 residues too short to cover the CDR3 end, so that end is filled in from the germline J gene. The chain uses TRBV4-2 and TRBJ2-5; 8 bases match TRBD2. Looked up from germline, CDR1 is LGHNA and CDR2 is YNFKEQ. The CDR3 totals 15 residues. The sequenced part of the CDR3 DNA is TGCGCCAGCAGCCTTGACGGGGGGGTAGAAGAGACC. As protein: CASSLDGGVEET. The CDR3 in its entirety is CASSLDGGVEETQYF.

This clone was detected many times. The CDR3 end falls 3 residues outside the read, so it is completed with the germline J gene. The V and J genes are TRBV19 and TRBJ2-2; TRBD1 aligns across 8 bases. The CDR3 is 14 residues long. Germline V lookup: CDR1 LNHDA, CDR2 SQIVND (reference sequence). The sequenced CDR3 bases are TGTGCAGCATCCGGGACAGGTAACACCGGGGAG. This gives the protein CAASGTGNTGE. The full CDR3 sequence reads CAASGTGNTGELFF.

This clone was recorded at least ten times. The read gets to within 3 residues of the CDR3 end, and the germline J gene fills in the rest. V is TRBV28 and J is TRBJ2-7; 7 nucleotides line up with TRBD1. Germline V lookup: CDR1 MDHEN, CDR2 SYDVKM. This CDR3 spans 14 amino acids. J lost 3 bases, V lost 8 bases, and 10 bases had no gene match. CDR3 residues: CASEYNRGYYEQYF. The part of the CDR3 DNA that was read is TGTGCCAGCGAATATAACAGGGGTTACTACGAG.

This clone was counted ten times or more. The sequence runs out 3 residues before the end of the CDR3; the remainder is reconstructed from the germline J gene. The chain recombines TRBV7-9 with TRBJ2-3; TRBD2 is a possible D gene (6 bases). Germline V gene sequence: CDR1 SEHNR, CDR2 FQNEAQ (reference sequence). Trimming left V 3 bases short and J 3 bases short, with 10 bases between. The CDR3 runs to 14 residues. The CDR3 spells CASSLEGRTDTQYF. Partial CDR3 DNA: TGTGCCAGCAGCTTGGAGGGCCGGACAGATACG.

This clone was counted many times. The sequenced fragment ends 3 residues before the CDR3 boundary, so the rest is inferred from the germline J gene. The chain carries TRBV6-1 and TRBJ1-2; the D gene is possibly TRBD1 (6 bases). The CDR3 length is 15 residues. Looked up from germline, CDR1 is MNHNS and CDR2 is SASEGT. The CDR3 DNA, read in part, is TGTGCCAGCAGTGAGACTGCGGGGGGACAACGAGGC. Residues: CASSETAGGQRG. The whole CDR3 protein is CASSETAGGQRGYTF.

This clone was counted at least ten times. The read finishes 3 residues shy of the CDR3 end, and the germline J gene is used to complete it. This sequence joins TRBV7-3 and TRBJ2-6, with D possibly being TRBD1 (7 bases). CDR1 SGHTA and CDR2 FQGTGA come from the germline V gene. V gave up 1 base and J gave up 1 base, with 14 bases separating them. CDR3 size: 18 residues. CDR3 DNA, as far as it was read: TGTGCCAGCAGCTTAAGGAGGCAGGGGGGTTCTGGGGCCAACGTC. Encoded protein: CASSLRRQGGSGANV. In full, the CDR3 reads CASSLRRQGGSGANVLTF. Using reference TRBV7-3 and TRBJ2-6 for the parts outside the CDR3, the full variable domain is GAGVSQTPSNKVTEKGKYVELRCDPISGHTALYWYRQSLGQGPEFLIYFQGTGAADDSGLPNDRFFAVRPEGSVSTLKIQRTERGDSAVYLCASSLRRQGGSGANVLTFGAGSRLTVL.

The table lists this clone with many counts. Read sequence stops 3 residues before the CDR3 end, and the germline J gene provides the missing end. J is TRBJ1-1 and V is TRBV7-9; tentatively, D is TRBD1 (6 bases). Germline V lookup: CDR1 SEHNR, CDR2 FQNEAQ (reference sequence). The CDR3 loop spans 12 amino acids. CDR3 amino acids: CASSLGQGEAFF. CDR3 DNA, as far as it was read: TGTGCCAGCAGCTTAGGCCAGGGGGAA.